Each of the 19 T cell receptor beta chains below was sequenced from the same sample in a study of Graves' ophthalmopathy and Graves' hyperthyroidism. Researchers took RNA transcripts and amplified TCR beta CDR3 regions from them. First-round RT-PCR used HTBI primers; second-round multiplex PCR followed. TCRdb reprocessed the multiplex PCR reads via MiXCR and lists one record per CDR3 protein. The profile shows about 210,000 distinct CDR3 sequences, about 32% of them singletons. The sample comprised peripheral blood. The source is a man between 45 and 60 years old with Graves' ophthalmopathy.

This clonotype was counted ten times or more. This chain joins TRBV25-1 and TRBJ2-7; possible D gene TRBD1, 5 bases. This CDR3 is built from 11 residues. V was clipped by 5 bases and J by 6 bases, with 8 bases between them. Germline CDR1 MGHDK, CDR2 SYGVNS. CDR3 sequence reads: CASSQRGEQYF. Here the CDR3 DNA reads TGTGCCAGCAGTCAAAGGGGCGAGCAGTACTTC.

CDR3 in amino acids: CASSPTGTGTIFQYF. The CDR3 DNA reads as TGTGCCAGCTCACCCACCGGGACGGGCACTATCTTTCAGTACTTC. The J gene is TRBJ2-4, the V gene TRBV18; the D call may be TRBD1 or TRBD2 (5 bases each). CDR1 and CDR2 (germline): KGHSH, LQKENI. CDR3 length equals 15 residues. The germline V and J ends were trimmed by 3 bases and 11 bases, with 20 bases remaining between them. Looking up the rest from reference TRBV18 and TRBJ2-4 gives the full variable domain: NAGVMQNPRHLVRRRGQEARLRCSPMKGHSHVYWYRQLPEEGLKFMVYLQKENIIDESGMPKERFSAEFPKEGPSILRIQQVVRGDSAAYFCASSPTGTGTIFQYFGAGTRLSVL.

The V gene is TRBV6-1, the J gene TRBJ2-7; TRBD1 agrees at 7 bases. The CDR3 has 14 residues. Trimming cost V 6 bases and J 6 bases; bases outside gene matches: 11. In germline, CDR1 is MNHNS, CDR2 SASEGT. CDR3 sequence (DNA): TGTGCCAGCAGGGCACAGGGGTCCAGCGCCGAGCAGTACTTC. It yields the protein CASRAQGSSAEQYF.

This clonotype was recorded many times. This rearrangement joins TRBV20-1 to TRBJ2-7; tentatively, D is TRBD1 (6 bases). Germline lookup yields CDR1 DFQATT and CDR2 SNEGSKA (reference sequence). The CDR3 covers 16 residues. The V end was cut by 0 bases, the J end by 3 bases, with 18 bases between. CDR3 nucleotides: TGCAGTGCTAGAGAGGACAGCAACTTCCGAGGCTACGAGCAGTACTTC. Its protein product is CSAREDSNFRGYEQYF.

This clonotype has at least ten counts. Here the CDR3 reads CSASQLAGSYQETQYF. CDR3 bases: TGCAGTGCTAGCCAACTAGCGGGGTCGTACCAAGAGACCCAGTACTTC. The V and J genes are TRBV20-1 and TRBJ2-5; 10 nucleotides match TRBD2. The V segment lost 3 bases and the J segment 0 bases; nucleotides outside the gene matches: 7. The CDR3 has 16 amino acids. The V gene's germline CDR1 is DFQATT and CDR2 SNEGSKA (reference sequence).

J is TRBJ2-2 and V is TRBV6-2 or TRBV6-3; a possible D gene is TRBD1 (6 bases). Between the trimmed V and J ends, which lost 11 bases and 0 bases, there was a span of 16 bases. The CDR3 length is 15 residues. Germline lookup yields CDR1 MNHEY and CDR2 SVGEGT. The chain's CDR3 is CAARLRQANTGELFF. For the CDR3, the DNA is TGTGCCGCACGCCTAAGACAGGCGAACACCGGGGAGCTGTTTTTT.

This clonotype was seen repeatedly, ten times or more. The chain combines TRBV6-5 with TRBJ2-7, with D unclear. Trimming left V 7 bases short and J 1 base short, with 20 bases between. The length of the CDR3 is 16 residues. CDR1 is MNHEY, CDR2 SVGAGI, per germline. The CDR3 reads CASIRMLAVFSYEQYF. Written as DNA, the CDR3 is TGTGCCAGCATTAGGATGTTGGCGGTCTTTTCCTACGAGCAGTACTTC.

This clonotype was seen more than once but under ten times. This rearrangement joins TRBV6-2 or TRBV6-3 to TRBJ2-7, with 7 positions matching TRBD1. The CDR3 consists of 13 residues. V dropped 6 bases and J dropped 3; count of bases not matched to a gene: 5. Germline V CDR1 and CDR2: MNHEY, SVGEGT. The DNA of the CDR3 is TGTGCCAGCAGAACTACAGGGGTCTACGAGCAGTACTTC. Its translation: CASRTTGVYEQYF.

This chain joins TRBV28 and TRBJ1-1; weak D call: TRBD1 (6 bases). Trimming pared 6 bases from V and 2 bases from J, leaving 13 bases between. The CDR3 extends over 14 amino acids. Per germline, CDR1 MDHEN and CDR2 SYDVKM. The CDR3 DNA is TGTGCCAGCAGATCTACAGGGCCCAACACTGAAGCTTTCTTT. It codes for CASRSTGPNTEAFF.

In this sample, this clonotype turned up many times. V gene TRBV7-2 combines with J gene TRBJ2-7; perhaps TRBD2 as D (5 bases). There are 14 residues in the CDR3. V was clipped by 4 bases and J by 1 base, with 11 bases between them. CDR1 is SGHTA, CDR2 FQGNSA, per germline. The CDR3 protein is CASSSRTLSYEQYF. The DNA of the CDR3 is TGTGCCAGCAGCTCCCGGACTCTATCCTACGAGCAGTACTTC.

The CDR3 nucleotides are TGTGCCAGCAGTTCGTCGGGGGCCAGAGTAGCTTTCTTT. It codes for CASSSSGARVAFF. V gene TRBV6-2 or TRBV6-3 combines with J gene TRBJ1-1, with D perhaps matching TRBD1 (6 bases). The germline V gene encodes CDR1 MNHEY and CDR2 SVGEGT. V was shortened by 4 bases and J by 10 bases, with 16 bases between the two germline ends. The length of the CDR3 is 13 residues.

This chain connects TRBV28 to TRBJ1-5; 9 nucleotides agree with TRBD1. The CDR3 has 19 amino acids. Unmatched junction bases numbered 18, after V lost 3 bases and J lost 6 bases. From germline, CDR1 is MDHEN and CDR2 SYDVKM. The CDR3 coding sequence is TGTGCCAGCAGTTTTTCTCTCCTTCTAGACAGGGGGTTATCTCAGCCCCAGCATTTT. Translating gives CASSFSLLLDRGLSQPQHF.

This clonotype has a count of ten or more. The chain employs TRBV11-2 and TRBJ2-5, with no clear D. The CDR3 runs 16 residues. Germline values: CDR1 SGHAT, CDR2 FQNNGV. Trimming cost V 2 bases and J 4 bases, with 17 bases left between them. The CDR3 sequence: CASSLSARPGRETQYF. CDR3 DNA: TGTGCCAGCAGCTTATCGGCCAGGCCGGGTAGAGAGACCCAGTACTTC.

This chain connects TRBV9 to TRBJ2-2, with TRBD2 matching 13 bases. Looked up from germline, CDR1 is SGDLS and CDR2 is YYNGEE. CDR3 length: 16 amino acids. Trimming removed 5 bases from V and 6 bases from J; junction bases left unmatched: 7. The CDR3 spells CASSALTSGRSGELFF. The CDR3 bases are TGTGCCAGCAGTGCCCTGACTAGCGGGAGGTCCGGGGAGCTGTTTTTT. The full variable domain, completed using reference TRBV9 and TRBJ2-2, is DSGVTQTPKHLITATGQRVTLRCSPRSGDLSVYWYQQSLDQGLQFLIQYYNGEERAKGNILERFSAQQFPDLHSELNLSSLELGDSALYFCASSALTSGRSGELFFGEGSRLTVL.

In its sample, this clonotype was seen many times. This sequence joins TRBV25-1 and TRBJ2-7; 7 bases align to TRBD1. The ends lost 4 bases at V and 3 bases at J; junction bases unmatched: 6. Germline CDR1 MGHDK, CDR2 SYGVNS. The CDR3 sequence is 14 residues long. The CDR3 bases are TGTGCCAGCAGTGGGGGGACAGTAAACTACGAGCAGTACTTC. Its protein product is CASSGGTVNYEQYF.

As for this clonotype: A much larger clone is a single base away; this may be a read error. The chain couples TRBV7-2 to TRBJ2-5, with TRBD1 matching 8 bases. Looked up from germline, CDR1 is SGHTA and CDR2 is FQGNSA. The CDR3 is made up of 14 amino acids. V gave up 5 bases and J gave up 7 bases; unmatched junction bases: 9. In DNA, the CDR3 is TGTGCCAGCAGCCCAGGTCCCGGGACAGGGACCCAGTACTTC. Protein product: CASSPGPGTGTQYF.

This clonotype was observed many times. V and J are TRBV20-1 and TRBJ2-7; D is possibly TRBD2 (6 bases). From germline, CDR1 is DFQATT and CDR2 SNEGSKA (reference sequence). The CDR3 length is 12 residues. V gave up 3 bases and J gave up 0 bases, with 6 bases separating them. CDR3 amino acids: CSASGSSYEQYF. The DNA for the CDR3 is TGCAGTGCTAGCGGGAGCTCCTACGAGCAGTACTTC.

The CDR3: CASSPVADPYEQYF. The DNA for the CDR3 is TGTGCCAGCAGCCCTGTAGCGGATCCCTACGAGCAGTACTTC. The genes are TRBV6-1 and TRBJ2-7; D might be TRBD2 (6 bases). CDR1 MNHNS and CDR2 SASEGT come from the germline V gene. Trimming took off 6 bases at V and 2 bases at J, with 14 bases between the two ends. The CDR3 length is 14 residues.

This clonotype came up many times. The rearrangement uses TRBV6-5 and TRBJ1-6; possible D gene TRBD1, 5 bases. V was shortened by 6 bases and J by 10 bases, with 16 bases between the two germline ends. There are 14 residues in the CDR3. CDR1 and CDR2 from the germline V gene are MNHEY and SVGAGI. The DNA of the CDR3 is TGTGCCAGCAGCCGGGGACGAGGGGAATCACCCCTCCACTTT. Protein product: CASSRGRGESPLHF.